This T cell receptor beta chain comes out of a study of cytomegalovirus exposure and HLA in healthy donors. The table lists this clone with a count of one. V was pared by 4 bases and J by 7 bases, with 4 bases of the junction left unmatched. Germline V gene sequence: CDR1 MRHNA, CDR2 SNTAGT. This CDR3 is built from 15 residues. Sequencing used immunoSEQ multiplex PCR; TCRdb keeps in-frame clones, though not all of them. Counted here are some 49,000 clones, almost 95% occurring once; the ten biggest clones make up about 1.5%. The chain uses TRBV6-4 and TRBJ2-1; 13 bases align to TRBD2. The sequence derives from a man between 18 and 29 years old in good health and CMV-seronegative. Sequencing was performed on PBMCs. This chain's CDR3 is CASSAGGLAGNEQFF. CDR3 nucleotide sequence: TGTGCCAGCAGTGCTGGGGGACTAGCGGGGAATGAGCAGTTCTTC.